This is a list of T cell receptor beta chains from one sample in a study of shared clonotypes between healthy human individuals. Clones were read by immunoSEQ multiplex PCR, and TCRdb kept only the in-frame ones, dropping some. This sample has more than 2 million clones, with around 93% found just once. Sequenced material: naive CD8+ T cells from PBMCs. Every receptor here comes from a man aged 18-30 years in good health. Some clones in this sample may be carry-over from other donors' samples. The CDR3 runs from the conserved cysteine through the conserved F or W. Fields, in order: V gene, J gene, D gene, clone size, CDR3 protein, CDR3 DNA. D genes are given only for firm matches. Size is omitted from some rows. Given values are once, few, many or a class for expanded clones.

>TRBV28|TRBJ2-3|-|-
CASTGLGVPHRTQYF
TGTGCCAGCACCGGCCTGGGGGTGCCCCATCGTACGCAGTATTTT
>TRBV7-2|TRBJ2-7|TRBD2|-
CASSPGAGGFSSYEQYF
TGTGCCAGCAGCCCGGGAGCGGGAGGGTTCAGCTCCTACGAGCAGTACTTC
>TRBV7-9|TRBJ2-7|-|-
CASSLSGSYEQYF
TGTGCCAGCAGCTTAAGCGGGTCCTACGAGCAGTACTTC
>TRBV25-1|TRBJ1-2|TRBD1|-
CASSATGGAFYGYTF
TGTGCCAGCAGTGCCACAGGGGGCGCGTTCTATGGCTACACCTTC
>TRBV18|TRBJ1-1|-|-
CASSPGGSTEAFF
TGTGCCAGCTCACCAGGGGGGTCCACTGAAGCTTTCTTT
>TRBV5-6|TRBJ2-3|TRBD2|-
CASSLMTSGRALTDTQYF
TGTGCCAGCAGCTTGATGACTAGCGGGAGGGCCCTGACAGATACGCAGTATTTT
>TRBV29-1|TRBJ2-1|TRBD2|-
CSVVGLAGDNEQFF
TGCAGCGTTGTCGGGCTAGCGGGGGACAATGAGCAGTTCTTC
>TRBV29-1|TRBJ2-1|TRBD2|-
CSVVGGSLGNEQFF
TGCAGCGTTGTTGGCGGGAGCCTAGGGAATGAGCAGTTCTTC
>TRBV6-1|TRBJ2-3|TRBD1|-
CASSAETGHSTDTQYF
TGTGCCAGCAGTGCAGAGACAGGGCACAGCACAGATACGCAGTATTTT
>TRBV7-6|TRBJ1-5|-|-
CASSLGGDQPQHF
TGTGCCAGCAGCTTAGGGGGGGATCAGCCCCAGCATTTT
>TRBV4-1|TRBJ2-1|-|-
CASSQGLDEQFF
TGCGCCAGCAGCCAAGGGCTGGATGAGCAGTTCTTC
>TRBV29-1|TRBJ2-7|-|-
CSVVGRDVSYEQYF
TGCAGCGTTGTCGGTAGGGACGTATCCTACGAGCAGTACTTC
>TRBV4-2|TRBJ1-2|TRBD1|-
CASSQERTGGNYGYTF
TGTGCCAGCAGCCAAGAAAGAACAGGGGGCAACTATGGCTACACCTTC
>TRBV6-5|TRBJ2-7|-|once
CASSHRGLSYEQYF
TGTGCCAGCAGCCACAGGGGACTCTCCTACGAGCAGTACTTC
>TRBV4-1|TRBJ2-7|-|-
CASSPGPGYEQYF
TGCGCCAGCAGCCCGGGACCCGGCTACGAGCAGTACTTC
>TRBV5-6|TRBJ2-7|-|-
CASSLGGFAYEQYF
TGTGCCAGCAGCTTGGGGGGATTCGCCTACGAGCAGTACTTC
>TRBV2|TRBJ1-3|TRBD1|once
CASRETGASGNTIYF
TGTGCCAGCAGAGAAACAGGGGCCTCTGGAAACACCATATATTTT
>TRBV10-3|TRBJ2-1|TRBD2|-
CAISYSGGAQNEQFF
TGTGCCATCAGTTACTCGGGAGGAGCGCAGAATGAGCAGTTCTTC
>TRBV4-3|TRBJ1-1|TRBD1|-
CASRPGRGRGRDTEAFF
TGCGCCAGCAGACCGGGGAGGGGGCGAGGCAGGGACACTGAAGCTTTCTTT
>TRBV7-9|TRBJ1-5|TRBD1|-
CASSPTGVEGNQPQHF
TGTGCCAGCAGCCCTACAGGGGTAGAGGGCAATCAGCCCCAGCATTTT
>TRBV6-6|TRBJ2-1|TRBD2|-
CASSLTGGYSYNEQFF
TGTGCCAGCAGCCTTACCGGGGGGTACTCCTACAATGAGCAGTTCTTC
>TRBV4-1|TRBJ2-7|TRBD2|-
CASSETIAGGIDEQYF
TGCGCCAGCAGCGAGACAATAGCGGGAGGGATTGACGAGCAGTACTTC
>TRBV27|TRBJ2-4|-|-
CASSPGLAKNIQYF
TGTGCCAGCAGTCCCGGGTTAGCCAAAAACATTCAGTACTTC
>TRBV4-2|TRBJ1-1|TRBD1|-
CASSQEDRANTEAFF
TGTGCCAGCAGCCAAGAAGACAGGGCGAACACTGAAGCTTTCTTT
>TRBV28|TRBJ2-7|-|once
CASSRLVAGFYEQYF
TGTGCCAGCAGCCGATTAGTGGCAGGGTTTTACGAGCAGTACTTC
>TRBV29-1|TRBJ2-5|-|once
CSADWGQETQYF
TGCAGCGCCGATTGGGGGCAAGAGACCCAGTACTTC
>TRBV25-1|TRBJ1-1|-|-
CASSVGAYEAFF
TGTGCCAGCAGTGTGGGGGCTTATGAAGCTTTCTTT
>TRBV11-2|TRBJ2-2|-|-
CASTRAGPNTGELFF
TGTGCCAGCACCCGCGCGGGGCCCAACACCGGGGAGCTGTTTTTT
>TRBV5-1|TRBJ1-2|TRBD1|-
CASSFRDREDGYTF
TGCGCCAGCAGCTTCCGAGACAGGGAAGATGGCTACACCTTC
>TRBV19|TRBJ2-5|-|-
CASRDQIQETQYF
TGTGCCAGTAGAGACCAGATTCAAGAGACCCAGTACTTC
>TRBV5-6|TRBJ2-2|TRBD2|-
CASSYYGPSGRPPGELFF
TGTGCCAGCAGCTATTACGGGCCTAGCGGGAGGCCTCCCGGGGAGCTGTTTTTT
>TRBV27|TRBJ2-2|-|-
CASSLAGFRELFF
TGTGCCAGCAGTCTAGCAGGGTTCCGGGAGCTGTTTTTT
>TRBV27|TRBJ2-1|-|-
CASSSGTLLYNEQFF
TGTGCCAGCAGTTCGGGGACTCTCCTCTACAATGAGCAGTTCTTC
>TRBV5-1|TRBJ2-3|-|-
CASSAGTDTQYF
TGCGCCAGCTCTGCAGGCACAGATACGCAGTATTTT
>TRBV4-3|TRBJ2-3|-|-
CASSQDSPGLSPPDTQYF
TGCGCCAGCAGCCAAGACTCGCCGGGACTTTCGCCTCCAGATACGCAGTATTTT
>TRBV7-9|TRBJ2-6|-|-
CASSFPGRTGANVLTF
TGTGCCAGCAGCTTCCCGGGGCGCACTGGGGCCAACGTCCTGACTTTC
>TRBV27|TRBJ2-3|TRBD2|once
CASTSPRGGGTDTQYF
TGTGCCAGCACCTCACCCCGTGGGGGGGGCACAGATACGCAGTATTTT
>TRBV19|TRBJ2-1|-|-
CASSILRGYNEQFF
TGTGCCAGTAGTATACTGCGCGGTTACAATGAGCAGTTCTTC
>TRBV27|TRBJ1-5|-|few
CASSPYASNQPQHF
TGTGCCAGCAGTCCTTACGCTAGCAATCAGCCCCAGCATTTT
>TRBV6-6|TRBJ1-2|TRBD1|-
CASSTGDPNYGYTF
TGTGCCAGCAGCACAGGGGACCCCAACTATGGCTACACCTTC
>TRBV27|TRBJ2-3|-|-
CASTRHTSTDTQYF
TGTGCCAGCACGAGGCACACTAGCACAGATACGCAGTATTTT
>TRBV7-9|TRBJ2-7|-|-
CASSLVGPGDEQYF
TGTGCCAGCAGCTTAGTAGGGCCCGGCGACGAGCAGTACTTC
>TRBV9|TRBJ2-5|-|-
CASSVEEGQDEQETQYF
TGTGCCAGCAGCGTAGAAGAAGGGCAGGACGAACAAGAGACCCAGTACTTC
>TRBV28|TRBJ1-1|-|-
CASRPHYSNTEAFF
TGTGCCAGCAGACCCCATTACTCGAACACTGAAGCTTTCTTT
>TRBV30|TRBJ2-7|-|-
CAWSAYPIRDVDAYEQYF
TGTGCCTGGAGTGCATATCCTATCCGGGACGTAGACGCCTACGAGCAGTACTTC
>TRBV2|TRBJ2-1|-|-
CARGSDGGREQFF
TGTGCCAGGGGGTCGGACGGAGGGAGGGAGCAGTTCTTC
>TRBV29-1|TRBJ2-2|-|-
CSGALGGTGELFF
TGCAGCGGTGCTCTGGGAGGCACCGGGGAGCTGTTTTTT
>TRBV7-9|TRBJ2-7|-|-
CASSRTSSYEQYF
TGTGCCAGCAGCCGCACATCCTCCTACGAGCAGTACTTC
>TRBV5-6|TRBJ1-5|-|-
CASSLGVNQPQHF
TGTGCCAGCAGCTTGGGAGTTAACCAGCCCCAGCATTTT
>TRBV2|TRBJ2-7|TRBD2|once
CASSASSGRSGTYEQYF
TGTGCCAGCAGTGCCTCTAGCGGGAGAAGTGGAACCTACGAGCAGTACTTC
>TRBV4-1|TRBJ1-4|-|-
CASSPDGLVGKLFF
TGCGCCAGCAGCCCAGACGGCCTCGTGGGGAAACTGTTTTTT
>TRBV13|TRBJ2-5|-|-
CASSLGPRVEETQYF
TGTGCCAGCAGCTTAGGCCCCAGGGTCGAGGAGACCCAGTACTTC
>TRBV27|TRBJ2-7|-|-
CASSLRPGELYEQYF
TGTGCCAGCAGTCTAAGGCCGGGTGAACTGTACGAGCAGTACTTC
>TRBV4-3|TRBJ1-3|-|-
CASSQFEGRGNTIYF
TGCGCCAGCAGCCAATTCGAAGGGCGGGGAAACACCATATATTTT
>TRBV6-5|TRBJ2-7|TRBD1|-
CASSYSTGPGEQYF
TGTGCCAGCAGTTACTCGACAGGGCCTGGCGAGCAGTACTTC
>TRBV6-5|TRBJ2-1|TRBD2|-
CASSYIAGAAEQFF
TGTGCCAGCAGTTATATCGCGGGAGCAGCTGAGCAGTTCTTC